The 15 T cell receptor beta chains in this list originate from one sample, sequenced in a study of T cell responses to AZD1222 COVID-19 vaccine. TCRdb keeps only in-frame clones here, not all; method: immunoSEQ multiplex PCR. The sample has 200,000 or so clones, about 90% seen once. The sequences come from peripheral blood, collected on day 0 of AZD1222 vaccination. The receptors shown here come from an adult in good health.

The chain links TRBV11-2 to TRBJ2-6; perhaps TRBD2 as D (5 bases). Germline V gives CDR1 SGHAT, CDR2 FQNNGV. V shed 5 bases and J shed 0 bases, with 14 bases lying between them. This CDR3 has 17 residues. The CDR3 DNA reads as TGTGCCAGCAGCCATGAGGGTCTGGGCTCTGGGGCCAACGTCCTGACTTTC. The encoded protein is CASSHEGLGSGANVLTF. Full variable domain (remainder filled in from reference TRBV11-2 and TRBJ2-6): EAGVAQSPRYKIIEKRQSVAFWCNPISGHATLYWYQQILGQGPKLLIQFQNNGVVDDSQLPKDRFSAERLKGVDSTLKIQPAKLEDSAVYLCASSHEGLGSGANVLTFGAGSRLTVL.

The chain is built from TRBV5-4 and TRBJ2-1; D might be TRBD2 (5 bases). V lost 1 base, J lost 9 bases, and 14 bases lay in between. Germline V gives CDR1 SGHNT, CDR2 YYREEE (reference sequence). The CDR3 sequence is 14 residues long. Written as DNA, the CDR3 is TGTGCCAGCAGCTTGAGGCTAGCTGTCACTGAGCAGTTCTTC. Residues: CASSLRLAVTEQFF.

V is TRBV5-1 and J is TRBJ2-1; the match to TRBD2 covers 10 bases. With 2 bases clipped from V and 7 bases from J, the junction kept 6 bases outside the gene matches. The CDR3 spans 15 residues. CDR1 and CDR2 (germline): SGHRS, YFSETQ. The CDR3 here is CASSFRLAGRNEQFF. The CDR3 region has the DNA TGCGCCAGCAGCTTTAGACTAGCGGGTCGAAATGAGCAGTTCTTC.

CDR3 sequence reads: CTSSPRDCTYEQYF. The CDR3, as DNA: TGCACCAGCAGCCCCCGGGACTGTACCTACGAGCAGTACTTC. The chain links TRBV1 to TRBJ2-7; the table's D call TRBD2 went unverified against the DNA. TRBV1 is described as a pseudogene. The CDR3 is 14 residues long.

The rearrangement uses TRBV7-2 and TRBJ1-4; D is undetermined. Deletions cut 1 base from V and 8 bases from J, with 11 bases between. Germline values: CDR1 SGHTA, CDR2 FQGNSA. The CDR3 extends over 14 amino acids. The CDR3 sequence is CASSLGGRNEKLFF. DNA for the CDR3: TGTGCCAGCAGCTTAGGTGGCAGGAACGAAAAACTGTTTTTT.

The rearrangement joins TRBV19 to TRBJ2-2; no clear D. Trimming took off 6 bases at V and 3 bases at J, with 17 bases between the two ends. Germline CDR1 reads LNHDA; CDR2 reads SQIVND (reference sequence). CDR3 length: 16 amino acids. In DNA, the CDR3 is TGTGCCAGTAGCAAACCCGTGGCGGTTGACACCGGGGAGCTGTTTTTT. It encodes CASSKPVAVDTGELFF.

V usage is TRBV2 and J usage is TRBJ1-4; 8 bases align to TRBD1. With 7 bases clipped from V and 5 bases from J, the junction kept 3 bases outside the gene matches. Per the germline V gene, CDR1 is SNHLY and CDR2 is FYNNEI. This CDR3 is built from 13 residues. In DNA form, the CDR3 reads TGTGCCAGCATAACAGGGGGAAATGAAAAACTGTTTTTT. Its protein product is CASITGGNEKLFF.

This chain joins TRBV9 and TRBJ2-2, with 7 bases aligning to TRBD1. V lost 0 bases, J lost 8 bases, and 4 bases stayed unmatched. This CDR3 contains 14 residues. Germline CDR1 is SGDLS and CDR2 is YYNGEE. The CDR3 DNA is TGTGCCAGCAGCGTAGAGTCGGACAGGGGGGAGCTGTTTTTT. Amino acids: CASSVESDRGELFF.

The V and J genes are TRBV30 and TRBJ1-5; D ambiguous. V dropped 3 bases and J dropped 0 bases, with 21 bases sitting between them. The CDR3 consists of 18 residues. CDR1 is GTSNPN, CDR2 SVGIG, per germline (reference sequence). The chain's CDR3 is CAWSGGAASGYSNQPQHF. The CDR3 DNA reads TGTGCCTGGAGCGGAGGAGCAGCGAGCGGGTATAGCAATCAGCCCCAGCATTTT.

The chain carries TRBV29-1 and TRBJ2-2, with TRBD2 as a possible D gene (5 bases). CDR1 and CDR2 from the germline V gene are SQVTM and ANQGSEA. There are 14 residues in the CDR3. The V end was cut by 2 bases, the J end by 7 bases, with 14 bases between. The CDR3 loop is CSVERQVGDGELFF. Written as DNA, the CDR3 is TGCAGCGTTGAACGGCAAGTGGGAGACGGGGAGCTGTTTTTT.

This chain links TRBV9 with TRBJ2-1; tentatively, D is TRBD1 or TRBD2 (5 bases each). V lost 2 bases, J lost 1 base, and 22 bases lay in between. The CDR3 loop spans 19 amino acids. Germline V lookup: CDR1 SGDLS, CDR2 YYNGEE. The CDR3 is CASSVEGKLPPGSYNEQFF. The CDR3 coding sequence is TGTGCCAGCAGCGTCGAGGGGAAACTTCCTCCGGGGTCCTACAATGAGCAGTTCTTC. The variable domain in full, completed from reference TRBV9 and TRBJ2-1, reads DSGVTQTPKHLITATGQRVTLRCSPRSGDLSVYWYQQSLDQGLQFLIQYYNGEERAKGNILERFSAQQFPDLHSELNLSSLELGDSALYFCASSVEGKLPPGSYNEQFFGPGTRLTVL.

V gene TRBV3-1 (or the pseudogene TRBV3-2) combines with J gene TRBJ2-2; 11 bases line up with TRBD2. J lost 7 bases, V lost 4 bases, and 14 bases had no gene match. Germline V gives CDR1 LGHDT, CDR2 YNNKEL (reference sequence). The CDR3 is 18 residues long. This CDR3 is CASSRRPSSGRADGELFF. CDR3 in DNA: TGTGCCAGCAGCCGAAGGCCGAGTAGCGGGAGGGCCGACGGGGAGCTGTTTTTT.

This clone was seen once. V is TRBV4-3 and J is TRBJ2-7; D may be TRBD1 or TRBD2 (5 bases each). This CDR3 spans 14 amino acids. The V gene's germline CDR1 is LGHNA and CDR2 YSLEER. V was trimmed by 0 bases and J by 6 bases, leaving 12 bases between them. Here the CDR3 reads CASSQDLGGREQYF. The CDR3 coding sequence is TGCGCCAGCAGCCAAGATCTTGGGGGACGCGAGCAGTACTTC.

The V gene is TRBV9, the J gene TRBJ1-3; D not resolved. CDR3 length: 18 amino acids. Germline V CDR1 and CDR2: SGDLS, YYNGEE. V gave up 0 bases and J gave up 0 bases, with 16 bases separating them. CDR3 loop: CASSVGRDGSLSGNTIYF. The CDR3 DNA follows: TGTGCCAGCAGCGTAGGTCGCGACGGATCTCTCTCTGGAAACACCATATATTTT.

As for this clone: This same CDR3 is encoded by further DNA sequences in the sample. The chain links TRBV28 to TRBJ2-7; tentatively, D is TRBD2 (7 bases). CDR1 MDHEN and CDR2 SYDVKM come from the germline V gene. V was shortened by 3 bases and J by 1 base, with 10 bases between the two germline ends. This CDR3 contains 14 residues. The CDR3 DNA reads TGTGCCAGCAGTTTGGGGGGGCGTTCCTACGAGCAGTACTTC. Its translation is CASSLGGRSYEQYF.